A single sample gave rise to the 5 T cell receptor beta chains below, sequenced in a study of human CD8 memory T cell subsets. The TCR beta sequencing libraries came from UMI-labeled 5' RACE. TCRdb re-called the 5' RACE reads; every CDR3 protein appears as one record, without DNA. The sample's table shows approximately 12,000 distinct CDR3 sequences. Sequencing was performed on CD8+ T cells from PBMCs. The receptors originated from a human donor in good health.

The rearrangement uses TRBV4-1 and TRBJ2-7; the D call of TRBD2 rests on TCRdb alone, since no DNA is present to check it. The germline V gene has CDR1 MGHRA and CDR2 YSYEKL. The CDR3 sequence is 15 residues long. CDR3 loop: CASSQELPGTSEQYF.

By frequency, this clonotype registers medium-sized. V is TRBV6-5 and J is TRBJ2-2. Germline CDR1 MNHEY, CDR2 SVGAGI. This CDR3 is 14 amino acids long. CDR3 in amino acids: CASNPTANTGELFF.

The chain recombines TRBV27 with TRBJ2-5; without DNA, the TCRdb call of TRBD2 cannot be checked. The CDR3 has 17 residues. Germline CDR1 reads MNHEY; CDR2 reads SMNVEV (reference sequence). The CDR3: CATTPTSSGSKEETQYF.

V usage is TRBV28 and J usage is TRBJ1-1; TCRdb reports TRBD1, a call that lacks DNA to check it against. Germline CDR1 is MDHEN and CDR2 is SYDVKM. CDR3 length equals 13 residues. The CDR3 reads CASSPQGRTEAFF.

The V and J genes are TRBV20-1 and TRBJ2-1; TCRdb picks TRBD2, but there is no DNA to check that call. The CDR3 loop spans 15 amino acids. Germline lookup yields CDR1 DFQATT and CDR2 SNEGSKA (reference sequence). CDR3 residues: CSATLLAGERDEQFF.